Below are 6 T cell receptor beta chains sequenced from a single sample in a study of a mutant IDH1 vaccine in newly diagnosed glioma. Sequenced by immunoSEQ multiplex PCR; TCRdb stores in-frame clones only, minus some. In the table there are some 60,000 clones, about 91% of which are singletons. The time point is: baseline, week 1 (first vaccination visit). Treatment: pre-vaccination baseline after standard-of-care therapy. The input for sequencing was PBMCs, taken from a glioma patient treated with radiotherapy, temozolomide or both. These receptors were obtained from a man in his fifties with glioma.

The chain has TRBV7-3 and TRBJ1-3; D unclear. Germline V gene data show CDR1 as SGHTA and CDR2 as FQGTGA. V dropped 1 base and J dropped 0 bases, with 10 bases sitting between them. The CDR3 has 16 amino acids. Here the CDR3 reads CASSLRMWGSGNTIYF. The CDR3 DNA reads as TGTGCCAGCAGCTTAAGAATGTGGGGCTCTGGAAACACCATATATTTT.

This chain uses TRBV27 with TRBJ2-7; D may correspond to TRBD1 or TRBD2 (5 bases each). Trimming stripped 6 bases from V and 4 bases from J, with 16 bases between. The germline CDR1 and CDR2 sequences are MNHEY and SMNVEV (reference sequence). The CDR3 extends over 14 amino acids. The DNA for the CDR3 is TGTGCCAGCAGCACTCGGGACGCTAGATACGAGCAGTACTTC. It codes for CASSTRDARYEQYF.

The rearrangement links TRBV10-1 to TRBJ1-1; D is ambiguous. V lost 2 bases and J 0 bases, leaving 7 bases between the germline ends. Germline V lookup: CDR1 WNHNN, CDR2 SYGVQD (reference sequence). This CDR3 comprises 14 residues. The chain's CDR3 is CASSEGSMNTEAFF. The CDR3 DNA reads TGCGCCAGCAGTGAGGGCAGCATGAACACTGAAGCTTTCTTT.

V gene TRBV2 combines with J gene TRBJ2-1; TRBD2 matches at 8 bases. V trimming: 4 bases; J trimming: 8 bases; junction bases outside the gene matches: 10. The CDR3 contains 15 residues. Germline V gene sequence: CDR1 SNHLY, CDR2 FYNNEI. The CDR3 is CASSVNGGAVHEQFF. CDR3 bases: TGTGCCAGCAGTGTAAACGGGGGGGCGGTACATGAGCAGTTCTTC.

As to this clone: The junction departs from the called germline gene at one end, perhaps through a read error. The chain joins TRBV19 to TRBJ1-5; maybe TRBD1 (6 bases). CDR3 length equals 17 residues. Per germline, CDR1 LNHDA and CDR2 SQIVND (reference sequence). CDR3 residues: CASSVEVGQLSNQPQHF. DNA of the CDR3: TGTGCCAGTAGTGTAGAAGTCGGACAGCTTAGCAATCAGCCCCAGCATTTT.

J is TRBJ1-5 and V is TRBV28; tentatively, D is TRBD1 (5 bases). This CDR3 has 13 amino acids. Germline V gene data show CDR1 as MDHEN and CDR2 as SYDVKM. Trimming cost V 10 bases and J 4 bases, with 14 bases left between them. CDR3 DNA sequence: TGTGCCACCTCGGCGGGGGTAAATCAGCCCCAGCATTTT. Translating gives CATSAGVNQPQHF.